This record concerns one TCR beta chain sequence. Its binding antigen is unknown. No base quality values were provided; no much bigger clone lies one nucleotide off. This entry is derived from a study of shared clonotypes between healthy human individuals (TCRdb year 2020). About the investigation overall: A few men and a couple of women, aged 18 to 49 years, made up the cohort. For each donor, three plates each were used for CD4 naive and CD4 memory, two plates were used for CD8 naive, and one plate was used for CD8 memory. To estimate repertoire size and how much clonotype sharing occurs between individuals, the study deeply sequenced the blood TCR repertoires of several healthy adults. Libraries were prepared and TCR repertoires were sequenced by different laboratories using diverse techniques, in order to increase sequencing depth and limit assay-specific biases. Between about 0.8 and 9 billion PBMCs per donor were obtained by leukapheresis.

Using the deep immunoSEQ assay, TCR CDR3 regions were amplified from genomic DNA by multiplex PCR. Genomic DNA extracted from each cell subset was distributed evenly over all wells of several immunoSEQ 96-well plates, and each plate served as one replicate. For sorted subsets, approximately 210 ng of genomic DNA, equivalent to some 30,000 T cell genomes, went into each replicate PCR. The purified libraries were quantified using a Qubit 3.0 fluorometer, sized with a Bioanalyzer 2100, and then quantified again using the KAPA Library Quantification kit. Each immunoSEQ 96-well plate was sequenced on its own single-read 150-cycle Illumina NextSeq 550 flow cell. Regarding the original processing steps: The immunoSEQ output contained only junctional sequences without quality scores, so filtering could not match that applied to full-length reads. To assign V/J genes and CDR3, sequences were annotated against IMGT germline references using PyIR, a Python wrapper for IgBLAST v1.9. Reads were filtered out if the reads had weak V/J assignments (E-value above 1e-6), no CDR3, stop codons, out-of-frame junctions, or ambiguous translated residues. V3J clonotypes were defined as sequences sharing the same inferred V gene, J gene, and CDR3 amino acid sequence. The percentage overlap between two repertoires was calculated by dividing the number of shared unique clonotypes by the size of the smaller repertoire. Richness of each repertoire was evaluated using RTK rarefaction, the Chao1 estimator, and Recon v2.1 estimates of unobserved clonotypes. For all TCRbeta clonotypes obtained by the gDNA method from several donors, generation probabilities were computed with OLGA. TCRdb holds this immuneACCESS table with in-frame rearrangements only. Some clones are missing; in checked studies, unresolved V genes explain under half, and the rest has no known cause. V, J and clone size are taken as reported in that table, and D and trimming were inferred from the DNA itself. The sample contains hundreds of thousands of clones, less than 85% of them found a single time. The top ten constitute 1.5% to 2% of the sample.

Summary of the overall study and its limitations: Rarefaction of sorted-subset datasets indicated incomplete sequencing despite the large sequencing depth. Sampling was limited to blood, and TCR repertoires in tissue likely differ from TCR repertoires in blood. Compared with non-shared clonotypes, the clonotypes found in all four sorted-subset donors had higher generation probabilities. Pairwise subsampling led to the expectation that sequencing depth would affect the degree of clonotype sharing among donors. The genetic and exposure-history diversity represented was limited by the small number of donors. Naive subsets generally had larger estimated clonotype richness than memory subsets. When four donors were compared, the shared fraction of clonotypes was around 4.6% for naive CD4, roughly 3.3% for naive CD8, more than 2% for memory CD4, and roughly 0.43% for memory CD8.

Based on the germline V gene (reference sequence), the CDR1 and CDR2 sequences are MNHEY and SMNVEV. The CDR3 covers 13 residues, taking in both the cysteine and the phenylalanine. The kept DNA is CDR3 alone, 39 bases in frame from the first base. V is reduced by 6 bases and J by 2 bases, leaving a spacing of 7 bases between them. The donors were healthy, HIV-negative adults who had no recently reported acute infections or vaccinations. All donors were Caucasian adults living in Nashville, Tennessee, USA. Magnetic negative selection was used to enrich CD4+ T cells, after which naive cells were positively selected on CD45RA and the negative fraction became the memory subset. Blood was obtained by leukapheresis, after which PBMCs were separated by Ficoll-Histopaque density gradient centrifugation and cryopreserved in liquid nitrogen vapor phase. Analytical flow cytometry was used to check the purity and quantity of every magnetically sorted T cell population. Genomic DNA was isolated from each sorted fraction and quantified by UV absorbance on a Nanodrop 2000c.

Sequencing was performed on memory CD4+ T cells sorted from blood. Interpreted using the paper, the cell subset or site label stands for: CD45RA-negative fraction. The receptor was isolated from a woman aged 25 to 39 in good health. The V and J segments used are TRBV27 and TRBJ2-2, with a weak D call of TRBD1 (6 bases match). The nucleotides read TGTGCCAGCAGGGACAGCAACACCGGGGAGCTGTTTTTT. Its protein product is CASRDSNTGELFF.